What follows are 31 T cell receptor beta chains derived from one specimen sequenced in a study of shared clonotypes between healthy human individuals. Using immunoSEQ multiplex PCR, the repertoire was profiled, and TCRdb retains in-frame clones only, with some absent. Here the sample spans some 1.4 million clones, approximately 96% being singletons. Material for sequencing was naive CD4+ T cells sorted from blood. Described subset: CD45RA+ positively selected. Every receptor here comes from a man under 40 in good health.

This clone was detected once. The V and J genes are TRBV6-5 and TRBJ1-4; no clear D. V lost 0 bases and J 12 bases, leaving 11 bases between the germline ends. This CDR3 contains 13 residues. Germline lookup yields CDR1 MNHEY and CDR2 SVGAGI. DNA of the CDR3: TGTGCCAGCAGTTACTCCGGCCGTCGGGAACTGTTTTTT. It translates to CASSYSGRRELFF.

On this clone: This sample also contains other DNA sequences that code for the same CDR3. CDR3: CASSEDRDQPQHF. CDR3 DNA: TGTGCCAGCAGTGAAGATAGAGATCAGCCCCAGCATTTT. V is TRBV2 and J is TRBJ1-5; D is ambiguous. V was pared by 1 base and J by 5 bases, with 6 bases between. The CDR3 covers 13 residues. Germline V gives CDR1 SNHLY, CDR2 FYNNEI.

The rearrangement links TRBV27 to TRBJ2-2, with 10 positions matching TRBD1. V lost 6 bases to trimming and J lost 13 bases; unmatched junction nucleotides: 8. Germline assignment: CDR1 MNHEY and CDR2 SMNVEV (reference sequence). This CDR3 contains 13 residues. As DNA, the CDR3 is TGTGCCAGCAGCCGCGGAGACAGGGGGCTGCTGTTTTTT. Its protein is CASSRGDRGLLFF.

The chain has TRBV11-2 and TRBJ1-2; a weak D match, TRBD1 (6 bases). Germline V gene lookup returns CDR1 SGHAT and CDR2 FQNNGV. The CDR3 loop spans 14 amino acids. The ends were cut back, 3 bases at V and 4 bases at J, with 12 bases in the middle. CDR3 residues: CASSFVAGAYGYTF. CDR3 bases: TGTGCCAGCAGCTTCGTAGCGGGGGCCTATGGCTACACCTTC.

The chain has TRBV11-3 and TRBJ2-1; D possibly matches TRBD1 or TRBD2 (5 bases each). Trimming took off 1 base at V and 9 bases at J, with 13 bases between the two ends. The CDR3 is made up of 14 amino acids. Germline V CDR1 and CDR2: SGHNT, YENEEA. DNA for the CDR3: TGTGCCAGCAGCTTAGGAGGGACCTGGGGTGAGCAGTTCTTC. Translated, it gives CASSLGGTWGEQFF.

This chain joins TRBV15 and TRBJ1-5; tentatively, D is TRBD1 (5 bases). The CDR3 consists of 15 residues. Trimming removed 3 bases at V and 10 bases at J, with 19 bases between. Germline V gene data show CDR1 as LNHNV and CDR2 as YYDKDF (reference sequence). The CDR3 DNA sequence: TGTGCCACCAGCAGGGGAGGGACGGACCCACGACCCCAGCATTTT. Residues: CATSRGGTDPRPQHF.

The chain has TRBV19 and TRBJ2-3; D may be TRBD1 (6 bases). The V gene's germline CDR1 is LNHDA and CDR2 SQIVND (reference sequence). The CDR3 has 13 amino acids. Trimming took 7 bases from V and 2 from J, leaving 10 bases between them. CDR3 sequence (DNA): TGTGCCAGTAAGGACAGTCCCACAGATACGCAGTATTTT. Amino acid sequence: CASKDSPTDTQYF. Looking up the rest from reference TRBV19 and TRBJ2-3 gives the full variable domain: DGGITQSPKYLFRKEGQNVTLSCEQNLNHDAMYWYRQDPGQGLRLIYYSQIVNDFQKGDIAEGYSVSREKKESFPLTVTSAQKNPTAFYLCASKDSPTDTQYFGPGTRLTVL.

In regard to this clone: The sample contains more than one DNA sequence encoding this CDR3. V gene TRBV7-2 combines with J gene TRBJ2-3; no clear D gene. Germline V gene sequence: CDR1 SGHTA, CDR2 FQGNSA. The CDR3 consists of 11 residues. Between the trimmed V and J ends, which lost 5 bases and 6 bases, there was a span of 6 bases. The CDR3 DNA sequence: TGTGCCAGCAGCCTCCCTGATACGCAGTATTTT. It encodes CASSLPDTQYF.

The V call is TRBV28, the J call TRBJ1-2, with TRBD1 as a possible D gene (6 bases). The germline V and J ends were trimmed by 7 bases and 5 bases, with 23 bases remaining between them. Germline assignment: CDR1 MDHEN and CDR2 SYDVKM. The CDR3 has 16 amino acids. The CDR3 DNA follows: TGTGCCAGCACCCTAGGGGGGGGTGGTTCAGCGTATGGCTACACCTTC. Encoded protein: CASTLGGGGSAYGYTF.

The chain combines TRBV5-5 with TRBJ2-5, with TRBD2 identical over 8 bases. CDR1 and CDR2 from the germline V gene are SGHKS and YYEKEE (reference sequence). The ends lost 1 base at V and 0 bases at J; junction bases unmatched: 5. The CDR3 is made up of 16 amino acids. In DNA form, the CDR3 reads TGTGCCAGCAGCTTGTCACTAGCGGTGTACCAAGAGACCCAGTACTTC. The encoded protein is CASSLSLAVYQETQYF.

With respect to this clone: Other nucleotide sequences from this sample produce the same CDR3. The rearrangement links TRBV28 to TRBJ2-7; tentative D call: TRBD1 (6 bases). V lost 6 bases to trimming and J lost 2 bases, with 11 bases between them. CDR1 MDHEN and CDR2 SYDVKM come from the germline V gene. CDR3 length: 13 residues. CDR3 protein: CASRSGQAYEQYF. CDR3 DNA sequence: TGTGCCAGCAGATCGGGACAAGCCTACGAGCAGTACTTC.

CDR3 nucleotide sequence: TGTGCCGGAGCGGTGAGTAGCAATCAGCCCCAGCATTTT. Translating it yields CAGAVSSNQPQHF. This chain joins TRBV19 and TRBJ1-5; no clear D. This CDR3 contains 13 residues. Per the germline V gene, CDR1 is LNHDA and CDR2 is SQIVND (reference sequence). Deletions cut 11 bases from V and 0 bases from J, with 11 bases between.

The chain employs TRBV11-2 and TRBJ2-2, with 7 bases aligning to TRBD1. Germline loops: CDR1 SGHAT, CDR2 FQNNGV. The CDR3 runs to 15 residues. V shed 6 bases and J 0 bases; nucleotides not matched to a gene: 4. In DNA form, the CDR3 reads TGTGCCAGCAGACACGGGACAGCGAACACCGGGGAGCTGTTTTTT. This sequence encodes CASRHGTANTGELFF.

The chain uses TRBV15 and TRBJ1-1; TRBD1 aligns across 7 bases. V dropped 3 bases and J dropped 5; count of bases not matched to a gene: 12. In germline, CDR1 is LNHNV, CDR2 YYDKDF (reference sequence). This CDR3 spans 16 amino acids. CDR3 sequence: CATSRTKPGGRTEAFF. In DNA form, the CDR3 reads TGTGCCACCAGCAGGACAAAACCAGGGGGTCGGACTGAAGCTTTCTTT.

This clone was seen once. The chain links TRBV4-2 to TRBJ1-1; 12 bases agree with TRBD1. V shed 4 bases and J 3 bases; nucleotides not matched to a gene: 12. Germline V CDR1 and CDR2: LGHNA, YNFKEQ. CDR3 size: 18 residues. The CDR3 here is CASSRLRDRGRVDTEAFF. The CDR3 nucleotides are TGTGCCAGCAGCCGACTCCGGGACAGGGGGCGTGTGGACACTGAAGCTTTCTTT.

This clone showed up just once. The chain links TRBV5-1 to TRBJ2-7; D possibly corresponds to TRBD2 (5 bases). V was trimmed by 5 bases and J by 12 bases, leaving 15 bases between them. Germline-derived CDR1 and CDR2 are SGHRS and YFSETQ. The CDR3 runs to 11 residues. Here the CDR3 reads CASSTRGSLYF. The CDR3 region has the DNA TGCGCCAGCAGTACACGGGGTAGCCTGTACTTC. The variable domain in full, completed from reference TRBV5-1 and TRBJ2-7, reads KAGVTQTPRYLIKTRGQQVTLSCSPISGHRSVSWYQQTPGQGLQFLFEYFSETQRNKGNFPGRFSGRQFSNSRSEMNVSTLELGDSALYLCASSTRGSLYFGPGTRLTVT.

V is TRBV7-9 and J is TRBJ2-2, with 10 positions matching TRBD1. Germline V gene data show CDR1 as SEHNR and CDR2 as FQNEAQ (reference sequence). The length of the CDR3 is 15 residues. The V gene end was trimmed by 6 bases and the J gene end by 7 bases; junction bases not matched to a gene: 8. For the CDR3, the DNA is TGTGCCAGCAGAGCCGGGACAGGGGTTGGCGGGGAGCTGTTTTTT. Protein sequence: CASRAGTGVGGELFF. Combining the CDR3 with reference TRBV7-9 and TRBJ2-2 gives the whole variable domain DTGVSQNPRHKITKRGQNVTFRCDPISEHNRLYWYRQTLGQGPEFLTYFQNEAQLEKSRLLSDRFSAERPKGSFSTLEIQRTEQGDSAMYLCASRAGTGVGGELFFGEGSRLTVL.

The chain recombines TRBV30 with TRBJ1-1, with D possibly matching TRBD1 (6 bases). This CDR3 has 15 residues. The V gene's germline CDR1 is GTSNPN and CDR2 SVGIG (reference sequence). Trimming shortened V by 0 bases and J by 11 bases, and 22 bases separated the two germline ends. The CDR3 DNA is TGTGCCTGGAGTGTGGGGCTCCCGACAGGCAACCAGGCTTTCTTT. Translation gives CAWSVGLPTGNQAFF.

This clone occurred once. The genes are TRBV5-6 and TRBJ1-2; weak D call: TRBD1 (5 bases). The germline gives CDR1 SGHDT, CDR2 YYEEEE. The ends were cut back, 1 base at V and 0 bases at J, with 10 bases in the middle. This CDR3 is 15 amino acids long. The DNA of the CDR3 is TGTGCCAGCAGCTTGACCAGGGACGCTAACTATGGCTACACCTTC. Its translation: CASSLTRDANYGYTF.

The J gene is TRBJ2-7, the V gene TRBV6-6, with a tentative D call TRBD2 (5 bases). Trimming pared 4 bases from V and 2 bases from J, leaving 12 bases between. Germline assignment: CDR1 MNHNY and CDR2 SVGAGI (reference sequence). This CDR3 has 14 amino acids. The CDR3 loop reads CASSSAVQTYEQYF. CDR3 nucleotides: TGTGCCAGCAGTTCAGCGGTACAGACCTACGAGCAGTACTTC.

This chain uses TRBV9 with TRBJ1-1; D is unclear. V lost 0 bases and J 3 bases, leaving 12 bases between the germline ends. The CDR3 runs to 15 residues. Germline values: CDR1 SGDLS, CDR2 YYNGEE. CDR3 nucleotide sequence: TGTGCCAGCAGCGTAGGTCTAGAAATCCACACTGAAGCTTTCTTT. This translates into CASSVGLEIHTEAFF. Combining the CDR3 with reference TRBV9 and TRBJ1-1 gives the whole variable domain DSGVTQTPKHLITATGQRVTLRCSPRSGDLSVYWYQQSLDQGLQFLIQYYNGEERAKGNILERFSAQQFPDLHSELNLSSLELGDSALYFCASSVGLEIHTEAFFGQGTRLTVV.

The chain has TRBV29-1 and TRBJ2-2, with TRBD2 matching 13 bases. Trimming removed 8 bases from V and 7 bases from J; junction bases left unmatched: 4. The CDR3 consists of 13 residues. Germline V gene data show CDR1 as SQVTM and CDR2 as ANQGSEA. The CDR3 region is CSIGTSGVGELFF. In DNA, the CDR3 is TGCAGCATAGGGACTAGCGGGGTCGGGGAGCTGTTTTTT.

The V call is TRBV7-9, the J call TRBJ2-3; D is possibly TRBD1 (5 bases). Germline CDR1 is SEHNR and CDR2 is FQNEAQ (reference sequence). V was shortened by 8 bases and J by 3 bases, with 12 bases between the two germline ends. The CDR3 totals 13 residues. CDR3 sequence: CASGAARTDTQYF. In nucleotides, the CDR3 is TGTGCCAGCGGGGCCGCGCGTACAGATACGCAGTATTTT.

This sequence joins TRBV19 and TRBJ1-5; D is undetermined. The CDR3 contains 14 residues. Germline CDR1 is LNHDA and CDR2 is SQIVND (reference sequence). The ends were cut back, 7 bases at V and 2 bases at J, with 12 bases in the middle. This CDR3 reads CASTREWGNQPQHF. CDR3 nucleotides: TGTGCCAGTACGAGGGAATGGGGCAATCAGCCCCAGCATTTT.

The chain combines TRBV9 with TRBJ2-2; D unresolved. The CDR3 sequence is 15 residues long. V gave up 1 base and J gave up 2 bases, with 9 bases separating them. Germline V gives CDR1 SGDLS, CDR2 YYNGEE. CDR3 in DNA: TGTGCCAGCAGCGTACCCCAGACAAACACCGGGGAGCTGTTTTTT. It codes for CASSVPQTNTGELFF. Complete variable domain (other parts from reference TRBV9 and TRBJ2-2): DSGVTQTPKHLITATGQRVTLRCSPRSGDLSVYWYQQSLDQGLQFLIQYYNGEERAKGNILERFSAQQFPDLHSELNLSSLELGDSALYFCASSVPQTNTGELFFGEGSRLTVL.

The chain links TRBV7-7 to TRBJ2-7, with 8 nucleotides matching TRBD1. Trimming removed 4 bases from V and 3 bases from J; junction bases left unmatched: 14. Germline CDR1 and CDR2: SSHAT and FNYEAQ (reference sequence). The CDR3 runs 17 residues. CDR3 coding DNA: TGTGCCAGCAGCTCCAGGACAGGGAGATTACCGGTCTACGAGCAGTACTTC. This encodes CASSSRTGRLPVYEQYF.

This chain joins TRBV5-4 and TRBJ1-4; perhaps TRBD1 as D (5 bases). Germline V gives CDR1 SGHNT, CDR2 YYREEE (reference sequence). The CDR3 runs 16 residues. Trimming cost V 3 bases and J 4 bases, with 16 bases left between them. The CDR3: CASSWAGGANNEKLFF. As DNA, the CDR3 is TGTGCCAGCAGCTGGGCCGGGGGAGCCAATAATGAAAAACTGTTTTTT. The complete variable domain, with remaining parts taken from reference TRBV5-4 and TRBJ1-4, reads ETGVTQSPTHLIKTRGQQVTLRCSSQSGHNTVSWYQQALGQGPQFIFQYYREEENGRGNFPPRFSGLQFPNYSSELNVNALELDDSALYLCASSWAGGANNEKLFFGSGTQLSVL.

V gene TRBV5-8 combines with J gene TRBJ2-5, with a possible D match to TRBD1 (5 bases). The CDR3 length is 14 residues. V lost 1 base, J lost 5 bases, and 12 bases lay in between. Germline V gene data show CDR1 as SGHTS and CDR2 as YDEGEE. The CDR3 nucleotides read TGTGCCAGCAGCTTGATTACAGGTAGCGAGACCCAGTACTTC. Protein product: CASSLITGSETQYF.

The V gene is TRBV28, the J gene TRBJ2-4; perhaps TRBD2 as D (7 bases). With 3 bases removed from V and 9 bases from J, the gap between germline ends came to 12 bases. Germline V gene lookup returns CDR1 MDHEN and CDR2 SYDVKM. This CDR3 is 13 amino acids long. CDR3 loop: CASSLRGGVIQYF. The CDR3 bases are TGTGCCAGCAGTTTGAGGGGGGGCGTCATTCAGTACTTC.

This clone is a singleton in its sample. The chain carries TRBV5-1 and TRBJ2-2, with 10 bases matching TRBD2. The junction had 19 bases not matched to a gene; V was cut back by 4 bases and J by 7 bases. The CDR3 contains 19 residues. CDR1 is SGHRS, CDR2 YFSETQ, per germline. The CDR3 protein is CASSLPRESSGRKNGELFF. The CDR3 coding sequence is TGCGCCAGCAGCCTCCCCCGTGAGAGTAGCGGGAGGAAGAACGGGGAGCTGTTTTTT.

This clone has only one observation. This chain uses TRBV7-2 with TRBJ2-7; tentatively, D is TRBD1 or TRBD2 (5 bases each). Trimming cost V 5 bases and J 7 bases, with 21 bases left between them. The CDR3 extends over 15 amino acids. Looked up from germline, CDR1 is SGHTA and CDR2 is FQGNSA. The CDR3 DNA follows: TGTGCCAGCAGCGGTAGGGGCGCAGTACGGGAAGAGCAGTACTTC. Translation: CASSGRGAVREEQYF. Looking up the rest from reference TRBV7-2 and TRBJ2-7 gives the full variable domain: GAGVSQSPSNKVTEKGKDVELRCDPISGHTALYWYRQSLGQGLEFLIYFQGNSAPDKSGLPSDRFSAERTGGSVSTLTIQRTQQEDSAVYLCASSGRGAVREEQYFGPGTRLTVT.